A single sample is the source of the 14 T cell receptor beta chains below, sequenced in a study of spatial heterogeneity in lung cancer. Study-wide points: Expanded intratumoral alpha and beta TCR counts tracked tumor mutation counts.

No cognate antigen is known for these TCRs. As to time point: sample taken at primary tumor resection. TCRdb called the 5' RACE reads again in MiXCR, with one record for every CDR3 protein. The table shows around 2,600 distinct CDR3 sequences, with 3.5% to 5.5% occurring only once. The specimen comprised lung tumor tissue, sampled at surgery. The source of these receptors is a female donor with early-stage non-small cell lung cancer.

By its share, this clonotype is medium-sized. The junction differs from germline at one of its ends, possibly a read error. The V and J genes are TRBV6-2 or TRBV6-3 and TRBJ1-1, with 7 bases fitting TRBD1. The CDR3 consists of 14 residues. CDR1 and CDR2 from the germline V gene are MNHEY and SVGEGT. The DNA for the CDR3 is TGTGCCAGCAGACTAGGACAGGTGAACACTGAAGCTTTCTTC. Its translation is CASRLGQVNTEAFF.

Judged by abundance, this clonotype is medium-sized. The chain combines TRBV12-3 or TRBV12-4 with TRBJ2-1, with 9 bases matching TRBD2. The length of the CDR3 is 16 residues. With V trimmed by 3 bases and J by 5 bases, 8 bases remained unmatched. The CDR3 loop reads CASSFRRTSANNEQFF. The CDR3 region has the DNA TGTGCCAGCAGTTTCCGGAGGACTAGCGCCAACAATGAGCAGTTCTTC.

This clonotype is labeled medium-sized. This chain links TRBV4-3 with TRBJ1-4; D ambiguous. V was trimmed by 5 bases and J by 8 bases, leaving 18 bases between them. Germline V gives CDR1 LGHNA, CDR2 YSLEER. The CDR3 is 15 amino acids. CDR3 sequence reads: CASSSRALGNEKLFF. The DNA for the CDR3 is TGCGCCAGCAGCTCCCGGGCCCTAGGTAACGAAAAACTGTTTTTT.

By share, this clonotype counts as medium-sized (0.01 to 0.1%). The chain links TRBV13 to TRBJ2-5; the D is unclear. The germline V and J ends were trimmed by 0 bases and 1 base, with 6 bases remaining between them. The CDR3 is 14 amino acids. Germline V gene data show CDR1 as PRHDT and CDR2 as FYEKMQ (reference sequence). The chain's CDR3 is CASSLGAVQETQYF. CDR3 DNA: TGTGCCAGCAGCTTAGGGGCGGTCCAAGAGACCCAGTACTTC.

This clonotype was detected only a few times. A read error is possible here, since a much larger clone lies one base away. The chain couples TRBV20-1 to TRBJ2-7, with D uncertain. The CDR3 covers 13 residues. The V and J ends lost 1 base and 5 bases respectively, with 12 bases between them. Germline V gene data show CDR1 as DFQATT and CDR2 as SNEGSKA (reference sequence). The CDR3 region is CSARARIDDEQYF. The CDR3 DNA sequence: TGCAGTGCTAGAGCGCGCATCGACGACGAGCAGTACTTC.

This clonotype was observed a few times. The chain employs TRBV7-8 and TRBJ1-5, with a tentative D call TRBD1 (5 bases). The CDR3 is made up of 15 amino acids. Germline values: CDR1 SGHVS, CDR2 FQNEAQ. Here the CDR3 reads CARRGWGEANQPQHF. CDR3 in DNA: TGTGCAAGAAGAGGGTGGGGGGAGGCCAATCAGCCCCAGCATTTT.

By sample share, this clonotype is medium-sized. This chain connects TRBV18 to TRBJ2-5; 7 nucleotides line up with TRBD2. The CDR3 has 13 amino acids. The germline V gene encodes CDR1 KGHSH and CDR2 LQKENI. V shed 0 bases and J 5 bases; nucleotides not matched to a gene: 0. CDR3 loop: CASSPPGGETQYF. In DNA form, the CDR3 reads TGTGCCAGCTCACCACCGGGAGGGGAGACCCAGTACTTC.

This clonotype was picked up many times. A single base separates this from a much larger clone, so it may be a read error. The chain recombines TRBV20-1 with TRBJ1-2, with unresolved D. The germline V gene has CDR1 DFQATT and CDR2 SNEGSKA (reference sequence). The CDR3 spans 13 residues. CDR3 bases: TGCAGTGCTCTCCCAGAAAATAACGATGGCTACACCTTC. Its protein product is CSALPENNDGYTF.

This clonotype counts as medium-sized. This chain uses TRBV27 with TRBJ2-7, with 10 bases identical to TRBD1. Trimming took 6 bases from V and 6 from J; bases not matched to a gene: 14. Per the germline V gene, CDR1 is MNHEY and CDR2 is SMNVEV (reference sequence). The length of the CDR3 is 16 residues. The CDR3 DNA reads TGTGCCAGCAGCTATCGCCCGCCCGGGACAGGGGCCGAGCAGTACTTC. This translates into CASSYRPPGTGAEQYF.

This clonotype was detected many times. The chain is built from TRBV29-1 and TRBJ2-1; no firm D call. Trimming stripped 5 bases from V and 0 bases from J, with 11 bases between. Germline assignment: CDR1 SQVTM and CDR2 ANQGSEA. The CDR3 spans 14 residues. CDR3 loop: CSVPKVRSYNEQFF. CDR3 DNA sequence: TGCAGCGTTCCAAAGGTCCGCTCCTACAATGAGCAGTTCTTC.

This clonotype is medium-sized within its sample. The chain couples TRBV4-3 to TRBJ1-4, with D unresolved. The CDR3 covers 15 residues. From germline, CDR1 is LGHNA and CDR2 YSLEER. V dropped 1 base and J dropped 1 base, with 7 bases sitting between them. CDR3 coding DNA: TGCGCCAGCAGCCAAGGGGGATTAACTAATGAAAAACTGTTTTTT. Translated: CASSQGGLTNEKLFF.

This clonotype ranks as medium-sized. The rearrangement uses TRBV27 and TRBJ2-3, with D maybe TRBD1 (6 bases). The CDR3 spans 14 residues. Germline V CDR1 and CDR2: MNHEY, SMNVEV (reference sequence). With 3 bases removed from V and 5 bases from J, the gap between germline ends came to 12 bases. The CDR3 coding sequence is TGTGCCAGCAGTTTGAGACAGGCAGTAGATACGCAGTATTTT. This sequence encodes CASSLRQAVDTQYF.

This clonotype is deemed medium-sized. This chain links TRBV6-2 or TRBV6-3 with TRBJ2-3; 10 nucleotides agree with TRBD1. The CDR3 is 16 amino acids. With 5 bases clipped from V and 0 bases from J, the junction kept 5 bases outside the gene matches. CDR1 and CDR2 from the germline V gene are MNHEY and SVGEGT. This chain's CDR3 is CASSLRQGASTDTQYF. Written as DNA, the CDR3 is TGTGCCAGCAGTCTCAGACAGGGGGCGAGCACAGATACGCAGTATTTT.

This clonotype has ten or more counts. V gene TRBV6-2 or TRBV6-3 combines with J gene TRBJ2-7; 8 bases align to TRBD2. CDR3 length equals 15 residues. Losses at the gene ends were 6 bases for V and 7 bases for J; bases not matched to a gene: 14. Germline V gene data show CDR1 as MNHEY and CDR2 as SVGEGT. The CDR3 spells CASSPLASGYFEQYF. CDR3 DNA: TGTGCCAGCAGCCCTCTTGCTAGCGGGTATTTTGAGCAGTACTTC.